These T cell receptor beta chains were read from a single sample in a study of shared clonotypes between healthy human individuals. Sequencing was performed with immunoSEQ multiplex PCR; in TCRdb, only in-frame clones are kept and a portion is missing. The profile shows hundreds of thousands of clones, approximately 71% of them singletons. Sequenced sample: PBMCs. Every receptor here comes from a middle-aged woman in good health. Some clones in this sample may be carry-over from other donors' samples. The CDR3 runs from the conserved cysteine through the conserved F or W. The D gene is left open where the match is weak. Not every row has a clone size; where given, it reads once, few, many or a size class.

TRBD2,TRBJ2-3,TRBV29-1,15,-,CSVGGLAVSTDTQYF,TGCAGCGTTGGGGGACTAGCGGTTAGCACAGATACGCAGTATTTT
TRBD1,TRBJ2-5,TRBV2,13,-,CASSWGQGETQYF,TGTGCCAGCAGTTGGGGACAGGGGGAGACCCAGTACTTC
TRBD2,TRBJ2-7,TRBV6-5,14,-,CATSKLAPTYEQYF,TGTGCCACCTCCAAACTAGCGCCAACCTACGAGCAGTACTTC
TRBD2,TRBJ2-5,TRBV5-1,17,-,CASSLAGAGEGQETQYF,TGCGCCAGCAGCTTGGCCGGGGCGGGAGAGGGCCAAGAGACCCAGTACTTC
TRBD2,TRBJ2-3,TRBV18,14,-,CASHRDYSTDTQYF,TGTGCCAGCCATCGGGACTACAGCACAGATACGCAGTATTTT
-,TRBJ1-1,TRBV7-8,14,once,CASSLFGRVIEAFF,TGTGCCAGCAGCTTATTTGGCAGGGTGATTGAAGCTTTCTTT
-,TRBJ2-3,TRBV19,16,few,CASSIKYSASTDTQYF,TGTGCCAGTAGTATAAAGTATAGCGCTAGCACAGATACGCAGTATTTT
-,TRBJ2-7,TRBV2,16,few,CASILGWGPSSYEQYF,TGTGCCAGCATCCTAGGGTGGGGACCAAGCTCCTACGAGCAGTACTTC
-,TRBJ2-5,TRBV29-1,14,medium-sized,CSVGGGQVAETQYF,TGCAGCGTTGGGGGCGGGCAGGTCGCGGAGACCCAGTACTTC
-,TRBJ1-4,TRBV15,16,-,CATSRDPGATNEKLFF,TGTGCCACCAGCAGAGATCCGGGGGCAACTAATGAAAAACTGTTTTTT
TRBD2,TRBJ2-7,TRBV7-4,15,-,CASSPGLAGAYEQYF,TGTGCCAGCAGCCCAGGACTAGCGGGAGCCTACGAGCAGTACTTC
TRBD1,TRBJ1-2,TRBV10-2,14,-,CASSSGQGDHGYTF,TGCGCCAGCAGCTCGGGACAGGGGGATCATGGCTACACCTTC
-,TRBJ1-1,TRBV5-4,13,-,CASSLQGNTEAFF,TGTGCCAGCAGCTTACAAGGGAACACTGAAGCTTTCTTT
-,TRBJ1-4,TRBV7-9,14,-,CASSLGTNNEKLFF,TGTGCCAGCAGCTTGGGGACAAATAATGAAAAACTGTTTTTT
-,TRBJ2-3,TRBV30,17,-,CAWSVPPWSTYTDTQYF,TGTGCCTGGAGTGTACCGCCCTGGTCCACTTACACAGATACGCAGTATTTT
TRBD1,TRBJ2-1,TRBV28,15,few,CASSLGAGGPHEQFF,TGTGCCAGCAGTTTGGGGGCAGGGGGTCCCCATGAGCAGTTCTTC
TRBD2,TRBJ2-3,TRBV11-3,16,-,CASSLISGRSADTQYF,TGTGCCAGCAGCTTAATTAGCGGGAGAAGCGCAGATACGCAGTATTTT
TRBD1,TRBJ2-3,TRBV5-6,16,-,CASSLPDRGSTDTQYF,TGTGCCAGCAGCCTCCCGGACAGGGGAAGTACAGATACGCAGTATTTT
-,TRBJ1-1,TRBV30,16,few,CAWSVRSRREGTEAFF,TGTGCCTGGAGTGTACGCAGTAGACGGGAGGGAACTGAAGCTTTCTTT
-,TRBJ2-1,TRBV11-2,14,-,CASSSAGLAYEQFF,TGTGCCAGCAGTTCTGCGGGCCTAGCGTATGAGCAGTTCTTC
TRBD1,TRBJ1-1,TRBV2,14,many,CASSPGTGRLRAFF,TGTGCCAGCAGTCCTGGGACAGGGCGGCTGCGCGCTTTCTTT
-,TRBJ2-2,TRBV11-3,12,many,CASSLSSGELFF,TGTGCCAGCAGCTTGAGTTCCGGGGAGCTGTTTTTT
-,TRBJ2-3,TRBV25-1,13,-,CASSAQGADAQYF,TGTGCCAGCAGTGCCCAGGGCGCAGATGCGCAGTATTTT
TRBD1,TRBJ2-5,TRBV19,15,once,CASSVDRGSGETQYF,TGTGCCAGTAGTGTGGACAGGGGATCGGGCGAGACCCAGTACTTC
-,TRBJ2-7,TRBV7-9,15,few,CASSPSPGRSYEQYF,TGTGCCAGCAGTCCTTCTCCGGGACGGTCCTACGAGCAGTACTTC
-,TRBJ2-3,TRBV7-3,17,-,CASSLNPFGAGTDTQYF,TGTGCCAGCAGCTTAAATCCCTTCGGAGCGGGCACAGATACGCAGTATTTT
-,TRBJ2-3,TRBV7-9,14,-,CASSTGKGTDTQYF,TGTGCCAGCAGTACAGGGAAAGGGACAGATACGCAGTATTTT
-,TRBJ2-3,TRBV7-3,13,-,CASSLIDTDTQYF,TGTGCCAGCAGCTTAATTGACACAGATACGCAGTATTTT
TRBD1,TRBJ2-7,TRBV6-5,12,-,CASGMTGGEQYF,TGTGCCAGCGGGATGACAGGGGGCGAGCAGTACTTC